In its sample, the clone carrying this TCR beta chain was seen once. This sample is part of a study of T cells after somatic rescue of genetic block. TCRdb's table, derived via immunoSEQ multiplex PCR, lists solely in-frame clones and lacks some. The repertoire includes 55,000 to 70,000 clones, 85% to 95% of them detected once, and about 2.7% sits in the top ten. The clonotype comes from a man between 40 and 49 years old. What was sequenced was peripheral blood mononuclear cells (PBMCs).

For the CDR3, the DNA is TGTGCCAGCTCACCAAAAAACCTTAAAAACATTCAGTACTTC. It specifies CASSPKNLKNIQYF. The V and J genes are TRBV18 and TRBJ2-4; D gene uncertain. The CDR3 extends over 14 amino acids. The germline V and J ends were trimmed by 2 bases and 4 bases, with 9 bases remaining between them. CDR1 and CDR2 from the germline V gene are KGHSH and LQKENI.